Reported below is one T cell receptor (beta chain). Its antigen is as yet unknown. The sample belongs to a study of shared clonotypes between healthy human individuals. Study-level background: CD4 naive cells filled three plates per donor, CD4 memory three, CD8 naive two and CD8 memory one.

Germline V CDR1 and CDR2: SGDLS, YYNGEE. This CDR3 is built from 13 residues. V was pared by 4 bases and J by 4 bases, with 11 bases between. Findings of the study overall: Estimated richness was generally greater in naive than memory subsets.

Method: immunoSEQ multiplex PCR; TCRdb's copy keeps in-frame clones and lacks some. The table has around 550,000 clones, about 96% seen once; the top ten hold roughly 0.06%. All participating donors were Caucasian adults from Nashville, Tennessee. Sequencing input: naive CD4+ T cells sorted from blood. Subset of the sample: CD45RA+ positively selected. The chain is built from TRBV9 and TRBJ2-5; no reliable D call. This clonotype was obtained from a woman aged 25-40 years in good health. CDR3 sequence reads: CASSPSQLETQYF. The CDR3 region has the DNA TGTGCCAGCAGCCCATCCCAGCTAGAGACCCAGTACTTC.